This passage covers 14 T cell receptor beta chains from one sample sequenced in a study of T cell changes during pregnancy in multiple sclerosis. Method: immunoSEQ multiplex PCR; TCRdb's copy keeps in-frame clones and lacks some. The sample shows some 45,000 clones, 85% to 95% of them seen only once. This specimen consisted of CD8+ T cells from peripheral blood mononuclear cells, obtained in the first trimester of pregnancy. The receptors shown here come from a female donor with multiple sclerosis, enrolled in a pregnancy study.

The gene calls are TRBV27 and TRBJ2-2; weak D call: TRBD2 (6 bases). The CDR3 sequence is 14 residues long. CDR1 and CDR2 from the germline V gene are MNHEY and SMNVEV (reference sequence). Trimming took 5 bases from V and 6 from J, leaving 13 bases between them. The CDR3 spells CASSLVGRPGELFF. CDR3 nucleotides: TGTGCCAGCAGTCTCGTTGGGAGGCCCGGGGAGCTGTTTTTT.

The chain combines TRBV27 with TRBJ2-4, with D possibly being TRBD2 (6 bases). The germline gives CDR1 MNHEY, CDR2 SMNVEV (reference sequence). CDR3 length: 17 residues. V lost 8 bases to trimming and J lost 1 base, with 21 bases between them. CDR3 protein: CASSPRGASSAKNIQYF. As DNA, the CDR3 is TGTGCCAGCTCCCCTCGCGGGGCCTCGAGCGCCAAAAACATTCAGTACTTC.

The chain joins TRBV7-6 to TRBJ2-7, with TRBD1 identical over 7 bases. This CDR3 comprises 15 residues. CDR1 is SGHVS and CDR2 is FNYEAQ in the germline V gene. V lost 5 bases and J lost 5; bases outside the gene matches: 12. This CDR3 reads CASSPRLRGNHEQYF. In nucleotides, the CDR3 is TGTGCCAGCAGCCCCCGTCTCAGGGGGAACCACGAGCAGTACTTC.

This clone was seen only once. The chain recombines TRBV11-2 with TRBJ2-5, with TRBD2 matching over 11 bases. V lost 0 bases, J lost 4 bases, and 4 bases stayed unmatched. The germline CDR1 and CDR2 sequences are SGHAT and FQNNGV. The CDR3 runs 16 residues. The CDR3 nucleotides read TGTGCCAGCAGCTTAGAGGCTAGCGGGAGGAGAGAGACCCAGTACTTC. Amino acid sequence: CASSLEASGRRETQYF.

This clone was seen just once. The J gene is TRBJ2-7, the V gene TRBV7-9; no reliable D call. Between the trimmed V and J ends, which lost 5 bases and 0 bases, there was a span of 8 bases. Germline assignment: CDR1 SEHNR and CDR2 FQNEAQ (reference sequence). This CDR3 is built from 13 residues. In nucleotides, the CDR3 is TGTGCCAGCAGCCCAGAGGCCTCCTACGAGCAGTACTTC. This translates into CASSPEASYEQYF. The variable domain in full, with the rest retrieved from reference TRBV7-9 and TRBJ2-7, is DTGVSQNPRHKITKRGQNVTFRCDPISEHNRLYWYRQTLGQGPEFLTYFQNEAQLEKSRLLSDRFSAERPKGSFSTLEIQRTEQGDSAMYLCASSPEASYEQYFGPGTRLTVT.

V is TRBV27 and J is TRBJ1-1, with D maybe TRBD1 (6 bases). This CDR3 has 15 amino acids. Trimming left V 5 bases short and J 1 base short, with 14 bases between. Germline values: CDR1 MNHEY, CDR2 SMNVEV (reference sequence). CDR3 bases: TGTGCCAGCAGTACCCCGGACAGCAAGAACACTGAAGCTTTCTTT. Protein sequence: CASSTPDSKNTEAFF.

The CDR3 spells CASSLFVGQDQETQYF. The CDR3 DNA sequence: TGTGCCAGCAGTTTGTTTGTCGGACAGGATCAAGAGACCCAGTACTTC. This chain joins TRBV27 and TRBJ2-5; 7 bases align to TRBD1. Losses at the gene ends were 3 bases for V and 2 bases for J; bases not matched to a gene: 9. This CDR3 region has 16 residues. Looked up from germline, CDR1 is MNHEY and CDR2 is SMNVEV (reference sequence).

The chain is built from TRBV10-3 and TRBJ1-3; the match to TRBD1 covers 12 bases. Germline V gives CDR1 ENHRY, CDR2 SYGVKD. V dropped 0 bases and J dropped 2; count of bases not matched to a gene: 17. The CDR3 loop spans 22 amino acids. The CDR3 DNA is TGTGCCATCAGTGAGTCGATTTTTCCGGGACAGGGGGCGAAAGTTGCTGGAAACACCATATATTTT. Translation: CAISESIFPGQGAKVAGNTIYF.

The chain links TRBV4-1 to TRBJ2-2; D gene unclear. V was clipped by 0 bases and J by 5 bases, with 7 bases between them. Germline V CDR1 and CDR2: MGHRA, YSYEKL. CDR3 length: 14 amino acids. Written as DNA, the CDR3 is TGCGCCAGCAGCCAAGATCCTTTTACCGGGGAGCTGTTTTTT. This gives the protein CASSQDPFTGELFF.

This chain connects TRBV7-9 to TRBJ2-2; 8 bases agree with TRBD1. The germline gives CDR1 SEHNR, CDR2 FQNEAQ (reference sequence). This CDR3 is built from 15 residues. V shed 3 bases, J shed 5 bases, and the junction held 5 bases outside the gene matches. As DNA, the CDR3 is TGTGCCAGCAGCTTCTGGGACAGGCGGACCGGGGAGCTGTTTTTT. Its translation: CASSFWDRRTGELFF.

The chain links TRBV5-1 to TRBJ2-7, with D possibly being TRBD2 (5 bases). The CDR3 is 15 residues long. Germline CDR1 reads SGHRS; CDR2 reads YFSETQ. Trimming shortened V by 0 bases and J by 3 bases, and 13 bases separated the two germline ends. This CDR3 reads CASSLGPGYLYEQYF. The CDR3 DNA follows: TGCGCCAGCAGCTTGGGGCCGGGATACCTCTACGAGCAGTACTTC.

The V gene is TRBV7-9, the J gene TRBJ1-2; no clear D. The CDR3 covers 12 residues. CDR1 SEHNR and CDR2 FQNEAQ come from the germline V gene (reference sequence). V dropped 5 bases and J dropped 3 bases, with 7 bases sitting between them. CDR3: CASSPSYYGYTF. The CDR3 DNA reads TGTGCCAGCAGCCCCTCTTACTATGGCTACACCTTC.

The J gene is TRBJ2-1, the V gene TRBV5-4; 10 bases agree with TRBD2. Trimming took 1 base from V and 10 from J; bases not matched to a gene: 8. The CDR3 runs 15 residues. CDR1 SGHNT and CDR2 YYREEE come from the germline V gene (reference sequence). CDR3 region: CASSLRLAGVQEQFF. DNA for the CDR3: TGTGCCAGCAGCTTGAGGCTAGCGGGAGTGCAGGAGCAGTTCTTC.

The V gene is TRBV4-1, the J gene TRBJ1-2; 8 positions agree with TRBD1. V shed 1 base and J 2 bases; nucleotides not matched to a gene: 3. CDR1 is MGHRA, CDR2 YSYEKL, per germline. This CDR3 contains 15 residues. CDR3 protein: CASSQARQGNYGYTF. For the CDR3, the DNA is TGCGCCAGCAGCCAAGCTAGACAGGGGAACTATGGCTACACCTTC.